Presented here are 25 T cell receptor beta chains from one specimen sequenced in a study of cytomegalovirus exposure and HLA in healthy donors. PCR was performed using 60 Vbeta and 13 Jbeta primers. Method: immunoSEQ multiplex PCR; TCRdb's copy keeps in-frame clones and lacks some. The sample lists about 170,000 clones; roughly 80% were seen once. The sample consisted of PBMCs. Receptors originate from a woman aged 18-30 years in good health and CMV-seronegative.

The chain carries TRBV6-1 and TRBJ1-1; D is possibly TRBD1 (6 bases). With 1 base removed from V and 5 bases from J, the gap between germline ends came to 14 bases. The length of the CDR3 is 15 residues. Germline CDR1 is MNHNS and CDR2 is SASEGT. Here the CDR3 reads CASSEVGGAGTEAFF. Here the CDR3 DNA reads TGTGCCAGCAGTGAAGTAGGGGGGGCTGGAACTGAAGCTTTCTTT.

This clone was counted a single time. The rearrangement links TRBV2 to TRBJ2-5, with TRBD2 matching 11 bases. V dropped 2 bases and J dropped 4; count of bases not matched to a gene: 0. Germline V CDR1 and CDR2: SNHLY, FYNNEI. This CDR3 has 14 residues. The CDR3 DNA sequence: TGTGCCAGCAGTGAAACTAGCGGGAGAGAGACCCAGTACTTC. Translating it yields CASSETSGRETQYF. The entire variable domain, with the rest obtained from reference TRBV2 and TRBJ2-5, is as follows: EPEVTQTPSHQVTQMGQEVILRCVPISNHLYFYWYRQILGQKVEFLVSFYNNEISEKSEIFDDQFSVERPDGSNFTLKIRSTKLEDSAMYFCASSETSGRETQYFGPGTRLLVL.

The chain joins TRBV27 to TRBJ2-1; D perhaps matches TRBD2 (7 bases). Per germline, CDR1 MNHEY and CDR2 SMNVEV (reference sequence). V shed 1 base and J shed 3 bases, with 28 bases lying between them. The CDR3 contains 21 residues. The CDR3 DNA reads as TGTGCCAGCAGTTTATTGGTCAGGGGAAGGGAGGGGGAGGATGGCTACAATGAGCAGTTCTTC. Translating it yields CASSLLVRGREGEDGYNEQFF.

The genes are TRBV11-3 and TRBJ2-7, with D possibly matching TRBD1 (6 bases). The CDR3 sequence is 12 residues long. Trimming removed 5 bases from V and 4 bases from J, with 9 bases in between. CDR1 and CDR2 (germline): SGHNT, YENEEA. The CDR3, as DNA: TGTGCCAGCAGCGGGACAAATTACGAGCAGTACTTC. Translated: CASSGTNYEQYF.

CDR3 sequence: CASSLVRKTATFNYEQYF. DNA of the CDR3: TGTGCCAGCAGCTTAGTACGCAAGACCGCGACATTCAACTACGAGCAGTACTTC. V gene TRBV7-9 combines with J gene TRBJ2-7; D not resolved. The V end was cut by 1 base, the J end by 3 bases, with 22 bases between. The CDR3 runs 18 residues. Germline CDR1 and CDR2: SEHNR and FQNEAQ (reference sequence).

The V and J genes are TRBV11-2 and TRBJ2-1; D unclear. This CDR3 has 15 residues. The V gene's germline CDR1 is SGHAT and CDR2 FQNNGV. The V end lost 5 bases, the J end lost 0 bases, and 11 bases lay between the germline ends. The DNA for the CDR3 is TGTGCCAGCAGCGTACACCAAAACTCCTACAATGAGCAGTTCTTC. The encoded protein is CASSVHQNSYNEQFF.

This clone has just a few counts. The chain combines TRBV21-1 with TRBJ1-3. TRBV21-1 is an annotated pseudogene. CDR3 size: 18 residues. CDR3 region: CASSPAPSGGECGNTIYF. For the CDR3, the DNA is TGTGCCAGCAGCCCCGCCCCCTCAGGAGGGGAGTGTGGAAACACCATATATTTT.

CDR3 DNA sequence: TGTGCCAGCAGTGAAGGTTCTTTTAGCACAGATACGCAGTATTTT. This encodes CASSEGSFSTDTQYF. The rearrangement links TRBV2 to TRBJ2-3; no clear D gene. V was cut by 1 base and J by 0 bases, with 8 bases left in between. CDR3 length equals 15 residues. The germline gives CDR1 SNHLY, CDR2 FYNNEI.

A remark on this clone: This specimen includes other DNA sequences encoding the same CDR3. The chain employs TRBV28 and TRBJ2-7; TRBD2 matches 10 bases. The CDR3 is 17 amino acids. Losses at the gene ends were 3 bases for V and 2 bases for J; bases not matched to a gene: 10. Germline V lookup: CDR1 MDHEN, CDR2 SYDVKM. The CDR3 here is CASSLYVGLADTYEQYF. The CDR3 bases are TGTGCCAGCAGTTTGTACGTCGGACTAGCGGATACCTACGAGCAGTACTTC.

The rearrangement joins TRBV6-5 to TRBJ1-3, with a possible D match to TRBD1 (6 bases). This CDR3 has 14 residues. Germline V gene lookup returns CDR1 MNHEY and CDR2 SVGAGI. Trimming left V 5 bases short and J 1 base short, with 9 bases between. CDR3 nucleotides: TGTGCCAGCAGTGCGACAGGTTCTGGAAACACCATATATTTT. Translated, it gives CASSATGSGNTIYF.

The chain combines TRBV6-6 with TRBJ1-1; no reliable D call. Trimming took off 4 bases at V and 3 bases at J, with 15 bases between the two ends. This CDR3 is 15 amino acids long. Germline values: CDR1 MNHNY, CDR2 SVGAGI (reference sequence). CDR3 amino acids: CASSSPRGADTEAFF. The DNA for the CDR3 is TGTGCCAGCAGTTCCCCACGAGGTGCGGACACTGAAGCTTTCTTT.

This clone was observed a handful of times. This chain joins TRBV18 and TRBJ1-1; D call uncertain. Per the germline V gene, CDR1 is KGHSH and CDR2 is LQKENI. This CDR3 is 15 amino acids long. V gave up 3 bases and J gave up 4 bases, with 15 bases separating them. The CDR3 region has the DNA TGTGCCAGCTCACCCCCTACAGAATTCGTCACTGAAGCTTTCTTT. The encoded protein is CASSPPTEFVTEAFF.

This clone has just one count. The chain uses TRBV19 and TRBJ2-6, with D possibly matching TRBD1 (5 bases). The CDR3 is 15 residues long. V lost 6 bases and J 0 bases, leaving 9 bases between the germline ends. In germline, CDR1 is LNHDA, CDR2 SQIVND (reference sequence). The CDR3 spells CASSHRSSGANVLTF. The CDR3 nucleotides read TGTGCCAGTAGCCACAGGAGCTCTGGGGCCAACGTCCTGACTTTC. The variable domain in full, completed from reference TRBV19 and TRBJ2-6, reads DGGITQSPKYLFRKEGQNVTLSCEQNLNHDAMYWYRQDPGQGLRLIYYSQIVNDFQKGDIAEGYSVSREKKESFPLTVTSAQKNPTAFYLCASSHRSSGANVLTFGAGSRLTVL.

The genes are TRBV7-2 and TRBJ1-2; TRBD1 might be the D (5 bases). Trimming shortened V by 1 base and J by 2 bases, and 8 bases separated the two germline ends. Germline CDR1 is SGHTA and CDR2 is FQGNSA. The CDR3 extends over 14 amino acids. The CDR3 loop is CASSLGTPNYGYTF. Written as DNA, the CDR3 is TGTGCCAGCAGCTTAGGGACACCCAACTATGGCTACACCTTC.

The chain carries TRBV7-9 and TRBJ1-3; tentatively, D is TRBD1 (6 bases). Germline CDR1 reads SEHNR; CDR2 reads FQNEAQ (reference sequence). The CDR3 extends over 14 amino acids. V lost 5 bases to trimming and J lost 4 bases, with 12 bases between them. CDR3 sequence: CASSNRDKGNTIYF. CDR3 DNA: TGTGCCAGCAGCAACCGGGACAAAGGAAACACCATATATTTT. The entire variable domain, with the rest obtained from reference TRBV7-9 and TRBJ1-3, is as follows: DTGVSQNPRHKITKRGQNVTFRCDPISEHNRLYWYRQTLGQGPEFLTYFQNEAQLEKSRLLSDRFSAERPKGSFSTLEIQRTEQGDSAMYLCASSNRDKGNTIYFGEGSWLTVV.

The CDR3 region is CASSPGSGNTIYF. CDR3 coding DNA: TGTGCCAGCAGTCCAGGCTCTGGAAACACCATATATTTT. The chain joins TRBV9 to TRBJ1-3; D gene ambiguous. This CDR3 comprises 13 residues. Germline CDR1 and CDR2: SGDLS and YYNGEE. Trimming pared 5 bases from V and 0 bases from J, leaving 6 bases between.

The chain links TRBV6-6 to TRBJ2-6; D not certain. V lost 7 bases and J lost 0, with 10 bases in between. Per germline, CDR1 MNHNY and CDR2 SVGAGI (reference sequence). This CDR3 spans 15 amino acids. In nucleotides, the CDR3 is TGTGCCAGCAAAAACACCCTCTCTGGGGCCAACGTCCTGACTTTC. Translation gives CASKNTLSGANVLTF.

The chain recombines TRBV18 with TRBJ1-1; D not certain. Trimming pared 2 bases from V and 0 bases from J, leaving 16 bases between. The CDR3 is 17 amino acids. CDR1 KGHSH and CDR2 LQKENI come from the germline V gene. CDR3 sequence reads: CASSPFAPQVMNTEAFF. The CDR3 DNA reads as TGTGCCAGCTCACCATTCGCTCCCCAGGTTATGAACACTGAAGCTTTCTTT.

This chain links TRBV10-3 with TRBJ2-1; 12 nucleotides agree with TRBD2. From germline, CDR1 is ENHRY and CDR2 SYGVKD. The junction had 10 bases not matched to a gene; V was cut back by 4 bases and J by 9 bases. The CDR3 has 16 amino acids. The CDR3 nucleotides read TGTGCCATCAGTGCCCCCCTAGCGGGAGGGATGAGTGAGCAGTTCTTC. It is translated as CAISAPLAGGMSEQFF.

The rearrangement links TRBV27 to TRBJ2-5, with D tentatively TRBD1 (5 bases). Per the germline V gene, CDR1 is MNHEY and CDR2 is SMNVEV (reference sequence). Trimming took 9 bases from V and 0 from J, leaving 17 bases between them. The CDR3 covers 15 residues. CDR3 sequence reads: CASANLGQNQETQYF. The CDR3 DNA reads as TGTGCCAGTGCAAACCTGGGGCAGAACCAAGAGACCCAGTACTTC.

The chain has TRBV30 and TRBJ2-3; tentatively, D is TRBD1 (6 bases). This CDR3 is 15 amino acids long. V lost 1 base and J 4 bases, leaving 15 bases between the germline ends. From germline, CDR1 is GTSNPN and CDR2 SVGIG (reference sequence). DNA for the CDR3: TGTGCCTGGAGTGACCTGGACAGATTATCAGATACGCAGTATTTT. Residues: CAWSDLDRLSDTQYF.

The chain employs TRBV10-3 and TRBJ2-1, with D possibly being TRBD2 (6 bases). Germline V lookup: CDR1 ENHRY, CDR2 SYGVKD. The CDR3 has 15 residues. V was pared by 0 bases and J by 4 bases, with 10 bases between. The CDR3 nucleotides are TGTGCCATCAGTGAGTCTCGGGAGATGTACAATGAGCAGTTCTTC. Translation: CAISESREMYNEQFF.

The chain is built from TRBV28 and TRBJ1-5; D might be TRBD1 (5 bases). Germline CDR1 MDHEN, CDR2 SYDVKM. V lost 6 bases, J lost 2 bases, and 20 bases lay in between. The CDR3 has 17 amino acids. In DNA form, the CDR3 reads TGTGCCAGCAGGTTTCAGGGTGCTTGGGATGGCAATCAGCCCCAGCATTTT. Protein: CASRFQGAWDGNQPQHF.

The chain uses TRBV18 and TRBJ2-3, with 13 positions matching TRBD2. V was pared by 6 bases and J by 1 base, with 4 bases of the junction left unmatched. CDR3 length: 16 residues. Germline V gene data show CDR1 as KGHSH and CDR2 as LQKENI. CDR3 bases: TGTGCCAGCTCGCAAGGACTAGCGGGGGGCACAGATACGCAGTATTTT. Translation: CASSQGLAGGTDTQYF.

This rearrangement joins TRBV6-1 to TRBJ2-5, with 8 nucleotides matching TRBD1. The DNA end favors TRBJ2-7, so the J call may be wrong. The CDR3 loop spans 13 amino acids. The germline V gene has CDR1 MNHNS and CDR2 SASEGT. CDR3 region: CASNGQGRDEQYF. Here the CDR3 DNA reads TGTGCCAGCAACGGACAGGGAAGGGACGAGCAGTACTTC.